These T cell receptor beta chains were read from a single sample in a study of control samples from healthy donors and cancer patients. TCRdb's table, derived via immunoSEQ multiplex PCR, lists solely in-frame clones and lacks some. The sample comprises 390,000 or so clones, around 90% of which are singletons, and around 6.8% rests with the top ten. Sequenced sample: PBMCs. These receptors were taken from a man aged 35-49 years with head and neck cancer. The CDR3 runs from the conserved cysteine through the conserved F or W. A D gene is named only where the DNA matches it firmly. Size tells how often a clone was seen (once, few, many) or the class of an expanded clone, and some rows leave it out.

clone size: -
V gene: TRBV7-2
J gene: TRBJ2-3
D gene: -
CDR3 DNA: TGTGCCAGCAGCTCCCGGGCCCCTCGCACAGATACGCAGTATTTT
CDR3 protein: CASSSRAPRTDTQYF

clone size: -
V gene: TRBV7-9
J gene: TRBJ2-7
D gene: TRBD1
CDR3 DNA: TGTGCCAGCAGCTATCCCATGAAGGACAGGTTCCTATACTTC
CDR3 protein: CASSYPMKDRFLYF

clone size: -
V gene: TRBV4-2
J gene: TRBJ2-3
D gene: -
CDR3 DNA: TGTGCCAGCAGCCAAGAAAGGAGGTCAGATACGCAGTATTTT
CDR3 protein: CASSQERRSDTQYF

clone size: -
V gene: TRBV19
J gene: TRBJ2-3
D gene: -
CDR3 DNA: TGTGCCAGTAACCCCGACAGTTTCACAGATACGCAGTATTTT
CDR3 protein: CASNPDSFTDTQYF

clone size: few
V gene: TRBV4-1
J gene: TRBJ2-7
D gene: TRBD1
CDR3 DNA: TGCGCCAGCAGCCAAGTTGACAGGGACTACGAGCAGTACTTC
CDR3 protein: CASSQVDRDYEQYF

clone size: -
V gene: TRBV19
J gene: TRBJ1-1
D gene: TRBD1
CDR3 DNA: TGTGCCAGTAGTATTGGGACAGGGGACAACACTGAAGCTTTCTTT
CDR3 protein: CASSIGTGDNTEAFF

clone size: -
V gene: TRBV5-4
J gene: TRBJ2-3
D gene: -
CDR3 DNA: TGTGCCAGCAGCTTGGACTTCGGCAGTCCCGGGGGCCATACAGATACGCAGTATTTT
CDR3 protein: CASSLDFGSPGGHTDTQYF

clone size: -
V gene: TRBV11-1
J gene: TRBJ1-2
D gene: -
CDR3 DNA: TGTGCCAGCAGCTCAGACACCCGGTATGGCTACACCTTC
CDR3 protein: CASSSDTRYGYTF

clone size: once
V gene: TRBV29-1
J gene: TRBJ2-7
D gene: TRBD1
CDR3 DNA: TGCAGCGTTGGACAGGGAAGCGACGAGCAGTACTTC
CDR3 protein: CSVGQGSDEQYF

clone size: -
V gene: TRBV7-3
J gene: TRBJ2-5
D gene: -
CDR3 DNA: TGTGCCAGCAGCTTCGACGTACAAGAGACCCAGTACTTC
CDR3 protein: CASSFDVQETQYF

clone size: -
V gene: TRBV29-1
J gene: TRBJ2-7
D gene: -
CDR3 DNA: TGCAGCGTTGTGGTGGGGCTCTACGAGCAGTACTTC
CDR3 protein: CSVVVGLYEQYF

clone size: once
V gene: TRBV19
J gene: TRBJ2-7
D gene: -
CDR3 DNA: TGTGCCAGTAGCCCGGGATACTCCTACGAGCAGTACTTC
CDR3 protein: CASSPGYSYEQYF

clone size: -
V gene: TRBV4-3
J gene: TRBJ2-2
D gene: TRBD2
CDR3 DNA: TGCGCCAGCAGCCAAGCACTAGCGGGGGCTTCAACCGGGGAGCTGTTTTTT
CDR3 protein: CASSQALAGASTGELFF

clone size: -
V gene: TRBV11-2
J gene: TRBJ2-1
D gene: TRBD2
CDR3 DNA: TGTGCCAGCAGTCCTACTAGCGGGGGAGACAATGAGCAGTTCTTC
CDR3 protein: CASSPTSGGDNEQFF

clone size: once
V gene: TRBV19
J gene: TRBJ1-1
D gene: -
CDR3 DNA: TGTGCCAGTAGTATATTCGGCACAGGGATACTATCTGAAGCTTTCTTT
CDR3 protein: CASSIFGTGILSEAFF

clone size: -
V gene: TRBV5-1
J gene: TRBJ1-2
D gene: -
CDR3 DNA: TGCGCCAGCAGCTTGTCTAACTATGGCTACACCTTC
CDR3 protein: CASSLSNYGYTF

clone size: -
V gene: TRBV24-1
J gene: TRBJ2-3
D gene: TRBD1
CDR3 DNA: TGTGCCACCAGTGATTTATGGGGACAGGGCACAGATACGCAGTATTTT
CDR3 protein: CATSDLWGQGTDTQYF

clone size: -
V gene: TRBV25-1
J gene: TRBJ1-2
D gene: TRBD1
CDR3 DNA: TGTGCCAGCAGTGCCACCCGGGACAGGATTAACTATGGCTACACCTTC
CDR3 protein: CASSATRDRINYGYTF

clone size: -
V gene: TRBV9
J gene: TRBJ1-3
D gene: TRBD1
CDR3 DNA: TGTGCCAGCAGCGTCGCCGGGACAGGGGCTGGAAACACCATATATTTT
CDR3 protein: CASSVAGTGAGNTIYF

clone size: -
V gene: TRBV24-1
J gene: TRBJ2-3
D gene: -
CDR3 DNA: TGTGCCACCAGTGATTCACGGGCGGGGAGCACAGATACGCAGTATTTT
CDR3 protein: CATSDSRAGSTDTQYF

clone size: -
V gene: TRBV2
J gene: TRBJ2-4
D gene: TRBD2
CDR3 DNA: TGTGCCAGCAGTGTCCGTAGCGGGAGGGCGGAGGCCAAAAACATTCAGTACTTC
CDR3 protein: CASSVRSGRAEAKNIQYF

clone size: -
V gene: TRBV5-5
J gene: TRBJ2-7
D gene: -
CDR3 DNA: TGTGCCAGCAGCTTGGTCAGTGGGGAGCAGTACTTC
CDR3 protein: CASSLVSGEQYF

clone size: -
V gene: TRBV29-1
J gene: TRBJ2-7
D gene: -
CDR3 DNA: TGCAGCGCCCAAAAGTCGGGGCAGGCGTACGAGCAGTACTTC
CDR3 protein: CSAQKSGQAYEQYF

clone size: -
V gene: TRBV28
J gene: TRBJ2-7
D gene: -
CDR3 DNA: TGTGCCAGCAGTTTAGGACAGCACTACGAGCAGTACTTC
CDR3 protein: CASSLGQHYEQYF

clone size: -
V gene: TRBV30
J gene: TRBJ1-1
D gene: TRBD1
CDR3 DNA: TGTGCCTGGAGTGCCGGGACAGGGCCTGAAGCTTTCTTT
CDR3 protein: CAWSAGTGPEAFF

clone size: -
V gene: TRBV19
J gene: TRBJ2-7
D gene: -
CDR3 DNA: TGTGCCAGTAGTGGGAGCAGCTCCTACGAGCAGTACTTC
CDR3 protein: CASSGSSSYEQYF

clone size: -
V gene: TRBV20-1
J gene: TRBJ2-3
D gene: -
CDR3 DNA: TGCAGTGTGTCACGCACAGATACGCAGTATTTT
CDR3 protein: CSVSRTDTQYF

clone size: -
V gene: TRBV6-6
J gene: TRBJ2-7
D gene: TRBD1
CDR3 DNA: TGTGCCAGCAGCTACCTAGGGACAGGGAGCTCCTACGAGCAGTACTTC
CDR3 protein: CASSYLGTGSSYEQYF

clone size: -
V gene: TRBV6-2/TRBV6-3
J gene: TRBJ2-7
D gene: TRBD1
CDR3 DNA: TGTGCCAGCAGTTACGCGACAGGGGTTTCCTACGAGCAGTACTTC
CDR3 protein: CASSYATGVSYEQYF

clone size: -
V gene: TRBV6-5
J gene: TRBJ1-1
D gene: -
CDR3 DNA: TGTGCCAGCAGTTACTCGGCCAGGGGCCACACTGAAGCTTTCTTT
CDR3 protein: CASSYSARGHTEAFF

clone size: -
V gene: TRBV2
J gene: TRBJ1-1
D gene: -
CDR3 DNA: TGTGCCAGCAGTGTCTACCCGACCGGGGGAACTGAAGCTTTCTTT
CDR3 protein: CASSVYPTGGTEAFF

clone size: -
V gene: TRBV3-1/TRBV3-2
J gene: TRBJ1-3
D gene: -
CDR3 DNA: TGTGCCAGCAGCCATGACAGGAGGGGCGGAAACACCATATATTTT
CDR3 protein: CASSHDRRGGNTIYF

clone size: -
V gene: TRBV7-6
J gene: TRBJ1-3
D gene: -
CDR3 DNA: TGTGCCAGCAGCTCAACAGGCGGGAGCTCTGGAAACACCATATATTTT
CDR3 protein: CASSSTGGSSGNTIYF

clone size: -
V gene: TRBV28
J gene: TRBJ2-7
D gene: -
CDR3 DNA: TGTGCCAGCAGCCTTCTCTCGGTCAGGGGTTACGAGCAGTACTTC
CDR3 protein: CASSLLSVRGYEQYF

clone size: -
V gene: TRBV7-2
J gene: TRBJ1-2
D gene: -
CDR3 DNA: TGTGCCAGCAGCGGCAATGGGGGGAGCTATGGCTACACCTTC
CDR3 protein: CASSGNGGSYGYTF

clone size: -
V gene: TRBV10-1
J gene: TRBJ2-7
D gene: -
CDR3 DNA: TGCGCCAGCAGTGAGTCAGGCGGCATGTCCTACGAGCAGTACTTC
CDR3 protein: CASSESGGMSYEQYF

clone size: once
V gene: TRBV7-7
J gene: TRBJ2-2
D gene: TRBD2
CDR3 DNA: TGTGCTAGCAGCCCCACTAGCGGGGGGGCCGGGGAGCTGTTTTTT
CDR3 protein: CASSPTSGGAGELFF

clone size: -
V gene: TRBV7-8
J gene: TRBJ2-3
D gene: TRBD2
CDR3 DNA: TGTGCCAACAGCTTGGGCGGGAGGAGCACAGATACGCAGTATTTT
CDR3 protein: CANSLGGRSTDTQYF

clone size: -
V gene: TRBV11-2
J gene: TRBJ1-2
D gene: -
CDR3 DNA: TGTGCCAGCAGCTTCGGGGTAGGGTATGGCTACACCTTC
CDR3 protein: CASSFGVGYGYTF

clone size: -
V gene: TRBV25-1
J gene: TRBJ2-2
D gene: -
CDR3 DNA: TGTGCCAGCAGTCTGGAGAGGATGGGAATAAACACCGGGGAGCTGTTTTTT
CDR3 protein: CASSLERMGINTGELFF

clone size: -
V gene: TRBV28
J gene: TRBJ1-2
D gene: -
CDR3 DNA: TGTGCCAGCAGCCCCGCAGGGGCAGCTAACTATGGCTACACCTTC
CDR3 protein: CASSPAGAANYGYTF

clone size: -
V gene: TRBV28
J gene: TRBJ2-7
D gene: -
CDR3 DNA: TGTGCCAGCACCAACAGGTCGTGGGGGGTCGAGCAGTACTTC
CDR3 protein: CASTNRSWGVEQYF

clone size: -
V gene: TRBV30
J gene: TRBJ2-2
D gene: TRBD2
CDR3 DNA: TGTGCCTGGAGTGTTCTCGGGAGGGGGACCGGGGAGCTGTTTTTT
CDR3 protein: CAWSVLGRGTGELFF

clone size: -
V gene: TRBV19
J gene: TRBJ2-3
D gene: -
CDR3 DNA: TGTGCCAGTAGTATGTATGGGCTCCAGGCGGATACGCAGTATTTT
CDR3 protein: CASSMYGLQADTQYF

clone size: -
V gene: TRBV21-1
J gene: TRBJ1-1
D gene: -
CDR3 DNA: TGTGCCAGCAGCAAAGCGTGTTCGGGGGACAGGGGTTATGAGGCTTTCTTT
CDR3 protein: CASSKACSGDRGYEAFF

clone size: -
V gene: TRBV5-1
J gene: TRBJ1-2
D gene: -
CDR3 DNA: TGCGCCAGCAGCTTGTTTGGTCTTGGCAGGGGAGTTGGCTACACCTTC
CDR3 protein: CASSLFGLGRGVGYTF

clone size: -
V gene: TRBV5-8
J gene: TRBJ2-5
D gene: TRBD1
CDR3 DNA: TGTGCCAGCAGCTTGACTCAGACAGGGCACCAAGAGACCCAGTACTTC
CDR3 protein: CASSLTQTGHQETQYF

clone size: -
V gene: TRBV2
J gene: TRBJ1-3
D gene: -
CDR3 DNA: TGTGCCAGCAGTGTTTTAGGGGAAAACACCATATATTTT
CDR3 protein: CASSVLGENTIYF

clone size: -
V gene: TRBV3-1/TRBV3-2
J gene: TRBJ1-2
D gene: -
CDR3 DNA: TGTGCCAGCAGCCTAAGCGGGCTACGAGGGAATGGCTACACCTTC
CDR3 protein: CASSLSGLRGNGYTF

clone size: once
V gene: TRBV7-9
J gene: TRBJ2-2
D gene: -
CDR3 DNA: TGTGCCAGCAGCTTAGCTGCCGGGGAGCTGTTTTTT
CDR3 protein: CASSLAAGELFF

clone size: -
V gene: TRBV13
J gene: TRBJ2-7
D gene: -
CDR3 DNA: TGTGCCAGCAGCGGACGGAGCGTACAGGAAGGCTACGAGCAGTACTTC
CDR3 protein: CASSGRSVQEGYEQYF

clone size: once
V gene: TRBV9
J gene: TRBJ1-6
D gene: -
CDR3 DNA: TGTGCCAGCAGCGTAGGAGGGGTAAATTCACCCCTCCACTTT
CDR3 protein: CASSVGGVNSPLHF

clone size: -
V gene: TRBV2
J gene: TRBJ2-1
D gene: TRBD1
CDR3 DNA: TGTGCCAGCAGTCGTCTTTCCGGGACAGGGGAAAGACATGAGCAGTTCTTC
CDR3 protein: CASSRLSGTGERHEQFF

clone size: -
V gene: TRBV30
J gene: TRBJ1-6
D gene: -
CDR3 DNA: TGTGCCTGGAGTAGGGATAATTCACCCCTCCACTTT
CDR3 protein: CAWSRDNSPLHF

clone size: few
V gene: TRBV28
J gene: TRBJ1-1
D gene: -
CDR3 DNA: TGTGCCAGCAGTTTAGTTTATGGCGGGAACACTGAAGCTTTCTTT
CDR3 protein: CASSLVYGGNTEAFF